Detailed here is one T cell receptor (beta chain). Its antigen remains unknown. A multiplex PCR was run with 60 Vbeta primers and 13 Jbeta primers. Data came from immunoSEQ multiplex PCR; TCRdb stores just in-frame clones and leaves some out. The sample carries 120,000 or so clones, over 9.5% recorded once. These data are taken from a study of cytomegalovirus exposure and HLA in healthy donors. The study, taken as a whole, reports: Later on, an analysis tied approximately 15,000 TCR beta sequences to HLA alleles at 0.05 false discovery rate. Some segments of the V type, notably TRBV6-2 and TRBV6-3, were excluded as indistinguishable. As a later analysis showed, a missense DCLRE1C variant was linked to trimming of TCR beta V- and J-genes. CMV antigen specificity was confirmed in vitro for a few CMV-associated chains.

V was shortened by 4 bases and J by 1 base, with 13 bases between the two germline ends. Germline loops: CDR1 SGHNT, CDR2 YYREEE (reference sequence). CDR3 length: 15 residues. This sequence was found in a woman aged 18 to 35 in good health and CMV-seropositive. Sequencing was carried out using PBMCs. The chain couples TRBV5-4 to TRBJ2-3; D is possibly TRBD1 (5 bases). Here the CDR3 reads CASSLSLTGTDTQYF. DNA of the CDR3: TGTGCCAGCAGCCTGAGTTTGACAGGCACAGATACGCAGTATTTT.